This T cell receptor (beta chain) is from a study of blood T cell repertoires in COVID-19. The CDR3 has 12 amino acids. Trimming stripped 11 bases from V and 1 base from J, with 11 bases between. Germline lookup yields CDR1 LNHNV and CDR2 YYDKDF (reference sequence). Original processing notes: The assay estimated nucleated cells by amplifying reference gene primers. Sequenced by immunoSEQ multiplex PCR; TCRdb stores in-frame clones only, minus some. V, J and clone size derive from that table, while D and trimming were established from the DNA sequence. The sample has over 250,000 clones; roughly 83% are singletons.

The sequence derives from a human donor with COVID-19, enrolled during active disease. The donor label of this sample is uncertain. The chain links TRBV15 to TRBJ1-1; the D is unclear. Sequenced input: peripheral blood. The chain's CDR3 is CALGSENTEAFF. CDR3 sequence (DNA): TGTGCCCTGGGGAGTGAGAACACTGAAGCTTTCTTT.